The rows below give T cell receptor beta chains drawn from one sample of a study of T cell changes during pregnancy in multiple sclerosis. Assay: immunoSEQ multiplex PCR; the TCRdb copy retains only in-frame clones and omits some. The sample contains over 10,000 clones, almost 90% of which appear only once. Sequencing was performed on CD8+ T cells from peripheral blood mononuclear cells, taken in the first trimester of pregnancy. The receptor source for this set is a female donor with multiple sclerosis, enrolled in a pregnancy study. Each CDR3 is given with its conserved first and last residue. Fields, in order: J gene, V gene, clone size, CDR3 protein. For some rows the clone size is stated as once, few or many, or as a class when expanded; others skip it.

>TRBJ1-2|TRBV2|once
CASSGQGELILGYTF
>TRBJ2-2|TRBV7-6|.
CASSLLAGGPTGELFF
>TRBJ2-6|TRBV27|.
CASSRLDSNSGANVLTF
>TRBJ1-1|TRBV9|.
CASSVDSSENMNTEAFF
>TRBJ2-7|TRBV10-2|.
CASSGQESSYEQYF
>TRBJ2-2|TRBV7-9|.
CASSEQLAGVGGELFF
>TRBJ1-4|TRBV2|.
CAIRDRDEKLFF
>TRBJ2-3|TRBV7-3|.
CASSLGTGESTDTQYF
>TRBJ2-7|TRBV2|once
CASSLGWTGTYEQYF
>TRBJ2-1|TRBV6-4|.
CASSDSRGGRVDEQFF
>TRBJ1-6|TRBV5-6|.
CASSLGMGGPLHF
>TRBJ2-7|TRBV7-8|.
CASSQTGQYYEQYF
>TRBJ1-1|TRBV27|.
CASSPGPGQGVAEAFF
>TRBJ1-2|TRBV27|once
CASSLSGRVGYGYTF
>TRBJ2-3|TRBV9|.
CASSVGLAGGDTQYF
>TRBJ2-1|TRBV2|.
CAIFRTRRGPTYNEQFF
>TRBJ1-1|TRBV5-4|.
CASSLRGGYRLNTEAFF
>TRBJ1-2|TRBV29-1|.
CSGGTGNYGYTF
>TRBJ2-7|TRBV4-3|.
CASSYTGAYEQYF
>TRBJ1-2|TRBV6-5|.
CASTLGEGYGYTF
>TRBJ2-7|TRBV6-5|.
CASRQPGQYYEQYF
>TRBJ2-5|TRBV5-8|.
CASSFKGLALETQYF
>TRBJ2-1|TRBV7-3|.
CASSLMARGDEQFF
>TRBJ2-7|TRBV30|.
CAWSVGGFSYEQYF
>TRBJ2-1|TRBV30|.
CACAGYGAGETYNEQFF
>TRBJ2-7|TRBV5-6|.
CASSLTGTYEQYF
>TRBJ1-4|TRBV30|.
CAWSAEWATPNEKLFF
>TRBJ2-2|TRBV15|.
CATRDSVEGLTGELFF
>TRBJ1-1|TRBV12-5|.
CASGFPQSPQGRKTEAFF
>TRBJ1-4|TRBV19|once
CASSIDQGSAEKLFF
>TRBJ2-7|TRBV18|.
CASSPPDRVGVPYEQYF
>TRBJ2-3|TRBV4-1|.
CASSQGPSGGVQDTQYF
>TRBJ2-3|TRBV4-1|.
CASSSNGRGRRTDTQYF
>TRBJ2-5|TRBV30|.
CAWSPGTGGWETQYF
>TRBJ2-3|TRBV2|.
CASSPGLAGGPTDTQYF
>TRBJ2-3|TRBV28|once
CASSYSMTSGGPPSTDTQYF
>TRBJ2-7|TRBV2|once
CASMDRASSYEQYF
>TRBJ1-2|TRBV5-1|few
CASSLGYSGTNYGYTF
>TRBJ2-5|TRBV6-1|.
CASSEASGGQETQYF